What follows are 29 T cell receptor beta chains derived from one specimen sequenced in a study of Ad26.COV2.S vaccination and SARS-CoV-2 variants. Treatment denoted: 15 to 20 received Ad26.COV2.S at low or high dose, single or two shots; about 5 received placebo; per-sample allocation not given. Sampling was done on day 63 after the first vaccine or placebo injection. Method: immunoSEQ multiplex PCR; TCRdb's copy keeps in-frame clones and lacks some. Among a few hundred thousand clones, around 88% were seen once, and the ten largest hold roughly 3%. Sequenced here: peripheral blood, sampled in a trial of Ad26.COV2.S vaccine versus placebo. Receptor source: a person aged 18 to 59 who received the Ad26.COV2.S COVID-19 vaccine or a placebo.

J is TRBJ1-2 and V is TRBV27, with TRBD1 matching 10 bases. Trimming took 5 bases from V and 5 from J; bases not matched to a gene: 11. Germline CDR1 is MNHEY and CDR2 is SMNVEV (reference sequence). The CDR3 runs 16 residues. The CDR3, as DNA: TGTGCCAGCAGTCCGGGACAGGGGCACCTGGGGTATGGCTACACCTTC. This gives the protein CASSPGQGHLGYGYTF.

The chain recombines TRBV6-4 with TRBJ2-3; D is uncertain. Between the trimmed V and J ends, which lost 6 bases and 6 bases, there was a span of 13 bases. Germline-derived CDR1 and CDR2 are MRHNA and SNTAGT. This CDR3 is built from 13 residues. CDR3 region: CASSPRPTDTQYF. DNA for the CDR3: TGTGCCAGCAGCCCCCGTCCCACTGATACGCAGTATTTT.

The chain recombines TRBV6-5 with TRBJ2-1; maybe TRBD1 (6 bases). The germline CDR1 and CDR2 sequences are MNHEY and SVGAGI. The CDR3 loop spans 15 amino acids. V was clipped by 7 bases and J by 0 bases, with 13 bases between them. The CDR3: CASIPQGNSYNEQFF. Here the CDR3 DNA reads TGTGCCAGCATCCCCCAGGGGAACTCCTACAATGAGCAGTTCTTC.

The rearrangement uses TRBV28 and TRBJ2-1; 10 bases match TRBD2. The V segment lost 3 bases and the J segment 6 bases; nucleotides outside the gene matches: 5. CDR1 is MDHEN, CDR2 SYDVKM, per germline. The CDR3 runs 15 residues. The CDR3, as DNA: TGTGCCAGCAGTTTTGGACTAGCGGAGTCCAATGAGCAGTTCTTC. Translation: CASSFGLAESNEQFF.

CDR3 DNA sequence: TGTGCCAGCAGCTTTTGGCAGGGGTCAGGGGATATACAAGAGACCCAGTACTTC. Protein: CASSFWQGSGDIQETQYF. The gene calls are TRBV7-9 and TRBJ2-5, with D possibly TRBD1 on 6 matching bases. Deletions cut 3 bases from V and 2 bases from J, with 22 bases between. Per germline, CDR1 SEHNR and CDR2 FQNEAQ (reference sequence). The CDR3 contains 18 residues.

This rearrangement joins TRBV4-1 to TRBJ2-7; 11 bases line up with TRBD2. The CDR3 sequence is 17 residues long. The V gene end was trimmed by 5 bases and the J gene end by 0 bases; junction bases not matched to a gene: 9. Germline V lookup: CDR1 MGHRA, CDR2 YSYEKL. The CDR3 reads CASSTVGLAGGSYEQYF. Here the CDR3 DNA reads TGCGCCAGCAGCACAGTAGGCCTAGCGGGGGGCTCCTACGAGCAGTACTTC.

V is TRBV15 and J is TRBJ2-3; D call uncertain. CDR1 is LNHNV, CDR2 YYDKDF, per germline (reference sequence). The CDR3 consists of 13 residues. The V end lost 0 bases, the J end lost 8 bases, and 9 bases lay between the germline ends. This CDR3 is CATSRDVGSTQYF. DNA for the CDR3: TGTGCCACCAGCAGAGATGTCGGATCTACGCAGTATTTT.

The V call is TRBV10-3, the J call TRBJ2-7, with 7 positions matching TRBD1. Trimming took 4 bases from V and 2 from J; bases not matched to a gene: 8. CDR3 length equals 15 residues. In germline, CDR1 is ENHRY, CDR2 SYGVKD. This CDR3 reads CAISASGTAAYEQYF. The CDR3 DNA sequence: TGTGCCATCAGTGCGTCCGGGACAGCCGCCTACGAGCAGTACTTC.

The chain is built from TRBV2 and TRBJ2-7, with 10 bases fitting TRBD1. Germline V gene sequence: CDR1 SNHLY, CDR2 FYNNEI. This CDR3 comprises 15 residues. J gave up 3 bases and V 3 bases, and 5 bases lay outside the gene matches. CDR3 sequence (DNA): TGTGCCAGCAGTGACGGGACAGGGGAAAGCTACGAGCAGTACGTC. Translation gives CASSDGTGESYEQYV.

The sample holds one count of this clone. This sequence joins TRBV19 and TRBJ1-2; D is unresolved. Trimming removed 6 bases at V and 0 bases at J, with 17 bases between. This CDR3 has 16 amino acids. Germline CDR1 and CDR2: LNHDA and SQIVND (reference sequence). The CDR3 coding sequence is TGTGCCAGTAGCTCCGACGTGGGGTTCCCTAACTATGGCTACACCTTC. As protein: CASSSDVGFPNYGYTF.

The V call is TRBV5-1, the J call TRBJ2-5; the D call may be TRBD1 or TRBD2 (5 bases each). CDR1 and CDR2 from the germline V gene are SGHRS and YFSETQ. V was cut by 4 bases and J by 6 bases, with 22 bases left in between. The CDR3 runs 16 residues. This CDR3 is CASSTGTVHLRKTQYF. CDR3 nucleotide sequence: TGCGCCAGCAGCACTGGGACCGTCCACTTGAGGAAGACCCAGTACTTC. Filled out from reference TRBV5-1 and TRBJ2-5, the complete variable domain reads KAGVTQTPRYLIKTRGQQVTLSCSPISGHRSVSWYQQTPGQGLQFLFEYFSETQRNKGNFPGRFSGRQFSNSRSEMNVSTLELGDSALYLCASSTGTVHLRKTQYFGPGTRLLVL.

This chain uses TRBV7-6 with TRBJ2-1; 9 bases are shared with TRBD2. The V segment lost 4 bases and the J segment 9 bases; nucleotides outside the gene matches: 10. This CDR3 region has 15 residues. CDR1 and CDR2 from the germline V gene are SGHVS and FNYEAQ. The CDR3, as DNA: TGTGCCAGCAGCTCCTTAGCGGGAGCCGTCAGTGAGCAGTTCTTC. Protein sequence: CASSSLAGAVSEQFF.

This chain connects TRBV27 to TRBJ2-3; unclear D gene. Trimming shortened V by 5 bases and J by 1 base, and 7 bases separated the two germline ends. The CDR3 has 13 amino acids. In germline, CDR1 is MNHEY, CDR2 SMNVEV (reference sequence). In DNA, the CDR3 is TGTGCCAGCAGTACAGCTCGCACAGATACGCAGTATTTT. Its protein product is CASSTARTDTQYF.

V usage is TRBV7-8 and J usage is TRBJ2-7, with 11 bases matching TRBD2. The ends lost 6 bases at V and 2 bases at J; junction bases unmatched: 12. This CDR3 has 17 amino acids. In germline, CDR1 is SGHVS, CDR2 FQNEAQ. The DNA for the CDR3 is TGTGCCAGCAGTTTCGGCCTAGCGGGAGGAGGCACCTACGAGCAGTACGTC. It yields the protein CASSFGLAGGGTYEQYV.

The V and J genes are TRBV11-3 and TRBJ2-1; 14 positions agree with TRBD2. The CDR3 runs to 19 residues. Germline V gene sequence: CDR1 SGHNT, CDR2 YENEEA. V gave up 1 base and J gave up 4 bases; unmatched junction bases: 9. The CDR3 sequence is CASSLGAGLAGGLYNEQFF. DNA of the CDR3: TGTGCCAGCAGCTTAGGGGCTGGACTAGCGGGAGGCCTATACAATGAGCAGTTCTTC.

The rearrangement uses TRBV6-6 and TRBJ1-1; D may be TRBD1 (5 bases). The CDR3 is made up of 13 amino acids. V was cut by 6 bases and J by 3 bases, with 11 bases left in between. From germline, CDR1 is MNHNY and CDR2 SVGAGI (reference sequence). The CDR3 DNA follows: TGTGCCAGCAGCAGCGACAGTCACACTGAAGCTTTCTTT. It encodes CASSSDSHTEAFF.

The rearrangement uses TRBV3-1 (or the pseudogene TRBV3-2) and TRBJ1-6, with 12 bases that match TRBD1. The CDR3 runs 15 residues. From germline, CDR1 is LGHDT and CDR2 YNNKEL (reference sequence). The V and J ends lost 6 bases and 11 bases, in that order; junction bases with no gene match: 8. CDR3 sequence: CASRDLGQGATPLHF. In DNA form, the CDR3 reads TGTGCCAGCAGGGATCTGGGACAGGGGGCTACACCCCTCCACTTT.

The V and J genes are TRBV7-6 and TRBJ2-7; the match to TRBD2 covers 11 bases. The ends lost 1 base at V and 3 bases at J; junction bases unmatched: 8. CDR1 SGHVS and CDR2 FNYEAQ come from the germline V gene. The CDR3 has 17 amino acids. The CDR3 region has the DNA TGTGCCAGCAGCTTAGGGCTAGCGGGGGGTCGGAACTACGAGCAGTACTTC. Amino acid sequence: CASSLGLAGGRNYEQYF. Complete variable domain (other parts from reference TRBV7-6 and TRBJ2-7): GAGVSQSPRYKVTKRGQDVALRCDPISGHVSLYWYRQALGQGPEFLTYFNYEAQQDKSGLPNDRFSAERPEGSISTLTIQRTEQRDSAMYRCASSLGLAGGRNYEQYFGPGTRLTVT.

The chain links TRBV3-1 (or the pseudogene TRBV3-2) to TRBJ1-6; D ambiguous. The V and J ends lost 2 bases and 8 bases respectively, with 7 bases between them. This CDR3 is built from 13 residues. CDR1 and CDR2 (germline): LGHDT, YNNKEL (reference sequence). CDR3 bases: TGTGCCAGCAGCCAAATAGATCATTCACCCCTCCACTTT. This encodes CASSQIDHSPLHF.

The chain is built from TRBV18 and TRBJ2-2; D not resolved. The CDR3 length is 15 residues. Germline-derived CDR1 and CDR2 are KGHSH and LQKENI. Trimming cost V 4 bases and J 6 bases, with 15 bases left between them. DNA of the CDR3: TGTGCCAGCTCACTTGGGTCCCCACGGCCCGGGGAGCTGTTTTTT. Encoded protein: CASSLGSPRPGELFF.

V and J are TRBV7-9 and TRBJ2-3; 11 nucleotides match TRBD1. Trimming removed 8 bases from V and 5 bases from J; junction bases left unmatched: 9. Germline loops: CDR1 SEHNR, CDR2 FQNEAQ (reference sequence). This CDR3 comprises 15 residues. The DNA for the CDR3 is TGTGCCAGCCCCTCCCGGACAGGGGGCAAAGATACGCAGTATTTT. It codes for CASPSRTGGKDTQYF.

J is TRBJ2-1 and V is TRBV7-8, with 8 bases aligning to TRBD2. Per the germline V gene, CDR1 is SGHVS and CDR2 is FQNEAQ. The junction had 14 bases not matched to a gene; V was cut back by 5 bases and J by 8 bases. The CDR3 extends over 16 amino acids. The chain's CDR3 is CASSPRGEREIYEQFF. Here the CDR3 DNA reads TGTGCCAGCAGCCCCCGGGGAGAGCGGGAGATCTATGAGCAGTTCTTC. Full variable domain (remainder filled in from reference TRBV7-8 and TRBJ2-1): GAGVSQSPRYKVAKRGQDVALRCDPISGHVSLFWYQQALGQGPEFLTYFQNEAQLDKSGLPSDRFFAERPEGSVSTLKIQRTQQEDSAVYLCASSPRGEREIYEQFFGPGTRLTVL.

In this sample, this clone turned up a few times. This CDR3 is CASRYTTGVQYGYTF. In DNA, the CDR3 is TGTGCCAGCAGGTATACGACAGGGGTGCAGTACGGCTACACCTTC. The rearrangement links TRBV6-6 to TRBJ1-2; 8 bases agree with TRBD1. CDR3 length: 15 amino acids. Looked up from germline, CDR1 is MNHNY and CDR2 is SVGAGI (reference sequence). V lost 6 bases and J lost 8; bases outside the gene matches: 14.

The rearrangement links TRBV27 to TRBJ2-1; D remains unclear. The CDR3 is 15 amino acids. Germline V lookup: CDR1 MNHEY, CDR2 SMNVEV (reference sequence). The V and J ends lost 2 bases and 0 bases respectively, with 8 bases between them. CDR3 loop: CASSLRQTSYNEQFF. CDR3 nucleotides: TGTGCCAGCAGTTTACGGCAGACCTCCTACAATGAGCAGTTCTTC.

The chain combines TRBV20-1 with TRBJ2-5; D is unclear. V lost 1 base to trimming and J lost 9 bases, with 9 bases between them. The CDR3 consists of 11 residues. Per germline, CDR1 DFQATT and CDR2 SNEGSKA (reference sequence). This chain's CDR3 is CSARGWPSQYF. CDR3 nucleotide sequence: TGCAGTGCTAGAGGTTGGCCCTCCCAGTACTTC.

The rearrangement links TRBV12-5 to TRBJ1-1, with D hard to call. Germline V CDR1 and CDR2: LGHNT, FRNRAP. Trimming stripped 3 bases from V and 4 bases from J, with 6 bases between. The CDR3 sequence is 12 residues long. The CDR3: CASGLVTTEAFF. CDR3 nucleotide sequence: TGTGCTAGTGGTTTAGTAACCACTGAAGCTTTCTTT.

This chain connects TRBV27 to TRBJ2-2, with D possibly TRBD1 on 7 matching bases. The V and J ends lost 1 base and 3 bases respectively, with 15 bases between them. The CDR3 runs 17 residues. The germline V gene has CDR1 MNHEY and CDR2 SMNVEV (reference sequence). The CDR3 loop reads CASSLFGGGLDTGELFF. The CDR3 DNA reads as TGTGCCAGCAGTTTATTTGGAGGGGGCCTGGACACCGGGGAGCTGTTTTTT.

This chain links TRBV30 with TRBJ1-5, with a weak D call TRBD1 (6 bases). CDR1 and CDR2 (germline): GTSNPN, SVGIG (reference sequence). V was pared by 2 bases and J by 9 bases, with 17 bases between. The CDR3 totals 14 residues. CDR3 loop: CAWSKGGGRGPQHF. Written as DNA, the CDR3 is TGTGCCTGGAGTAAGGGCGGGGGGCGCGGGCCCCAGCATTTT.

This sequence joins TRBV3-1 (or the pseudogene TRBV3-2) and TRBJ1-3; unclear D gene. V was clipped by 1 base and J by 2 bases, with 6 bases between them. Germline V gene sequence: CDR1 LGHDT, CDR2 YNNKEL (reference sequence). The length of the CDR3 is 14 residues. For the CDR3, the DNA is TGTGCCAGCAGCCAAGCTGGGGCTGGAAACACCATATATTTT. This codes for CASSQAGAGNTIYF.